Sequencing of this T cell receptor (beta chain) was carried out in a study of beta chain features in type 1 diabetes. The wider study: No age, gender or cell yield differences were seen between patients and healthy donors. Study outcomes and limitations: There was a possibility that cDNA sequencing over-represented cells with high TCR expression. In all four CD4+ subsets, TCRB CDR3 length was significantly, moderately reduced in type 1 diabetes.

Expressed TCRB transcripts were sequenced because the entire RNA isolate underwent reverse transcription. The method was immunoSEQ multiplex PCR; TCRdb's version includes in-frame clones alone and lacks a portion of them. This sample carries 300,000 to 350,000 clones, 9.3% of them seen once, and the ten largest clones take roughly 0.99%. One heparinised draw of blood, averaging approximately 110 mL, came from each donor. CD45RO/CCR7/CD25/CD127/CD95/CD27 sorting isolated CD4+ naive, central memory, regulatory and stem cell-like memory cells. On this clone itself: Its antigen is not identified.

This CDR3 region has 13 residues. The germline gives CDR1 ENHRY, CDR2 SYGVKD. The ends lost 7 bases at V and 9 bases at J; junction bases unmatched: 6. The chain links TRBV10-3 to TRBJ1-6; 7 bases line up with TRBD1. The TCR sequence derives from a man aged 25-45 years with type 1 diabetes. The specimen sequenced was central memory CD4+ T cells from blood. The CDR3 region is CAINRGVGSPLHF. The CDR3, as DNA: TGTGCCATCAACAGGGGAGTAGGTTCACCCCTCCACTTT.